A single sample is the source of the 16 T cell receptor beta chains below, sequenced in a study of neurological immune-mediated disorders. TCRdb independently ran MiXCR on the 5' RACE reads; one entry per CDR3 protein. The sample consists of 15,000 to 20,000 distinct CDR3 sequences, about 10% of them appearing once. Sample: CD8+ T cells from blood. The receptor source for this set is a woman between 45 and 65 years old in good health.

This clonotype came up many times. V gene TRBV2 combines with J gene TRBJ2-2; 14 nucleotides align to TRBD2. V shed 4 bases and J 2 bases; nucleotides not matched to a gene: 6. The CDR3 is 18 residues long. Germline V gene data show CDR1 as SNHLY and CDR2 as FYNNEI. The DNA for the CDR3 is TGTGCCAGCAGTGGGACTAGCGGGAGGTCGGGAAACACCGGGGAGCTGTTTTTT. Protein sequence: CASSGTSGRSGNTGELFF.

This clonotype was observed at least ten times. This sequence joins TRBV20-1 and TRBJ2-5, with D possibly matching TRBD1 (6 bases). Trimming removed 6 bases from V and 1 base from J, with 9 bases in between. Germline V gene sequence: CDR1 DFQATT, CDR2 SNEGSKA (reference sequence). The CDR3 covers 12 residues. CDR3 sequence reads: CSAGQSQETQYF. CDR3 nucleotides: TGCAGTGCCGGACAGAGCCAAGAGACCCAGTACTTC.

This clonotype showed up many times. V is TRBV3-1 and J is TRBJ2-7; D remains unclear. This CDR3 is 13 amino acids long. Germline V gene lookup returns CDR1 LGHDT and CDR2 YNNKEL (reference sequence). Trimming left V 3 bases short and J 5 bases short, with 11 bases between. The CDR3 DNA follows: TGTGCCAGCAGCCAGTTCAAAAGAGACGAGCAGTACTTC. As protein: CASSQFKRDEQYF.

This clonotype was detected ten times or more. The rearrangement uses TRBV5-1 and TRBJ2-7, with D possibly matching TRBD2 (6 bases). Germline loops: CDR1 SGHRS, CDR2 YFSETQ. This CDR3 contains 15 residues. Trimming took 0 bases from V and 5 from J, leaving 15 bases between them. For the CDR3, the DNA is TGCGCCAGCAGCTTGGAGGGGACTTCAGTCGACGAGCAGTACTTC. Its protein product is CASSLEGTSVDEQYF.

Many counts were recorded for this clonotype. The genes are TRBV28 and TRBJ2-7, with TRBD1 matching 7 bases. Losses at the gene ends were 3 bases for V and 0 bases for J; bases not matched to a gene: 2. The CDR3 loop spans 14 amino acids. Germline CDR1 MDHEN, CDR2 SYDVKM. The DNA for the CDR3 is TGTGCCAGCAGTTTCACAGGGGACTCCTACGAGCAGTACTTC. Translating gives CASSFTGDSYEQYF.

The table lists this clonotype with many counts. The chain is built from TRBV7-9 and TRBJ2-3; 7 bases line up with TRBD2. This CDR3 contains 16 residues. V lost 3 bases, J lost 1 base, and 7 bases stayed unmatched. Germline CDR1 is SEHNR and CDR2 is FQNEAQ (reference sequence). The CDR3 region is CASSLPGLAGTDTQYF. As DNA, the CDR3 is TGTGCCAGCAGCTTGCCGGGGCTAGCGGGCACAGATACGCAGTATTTT. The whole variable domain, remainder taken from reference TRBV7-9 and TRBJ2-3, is DTGVSQNPRHKITKRGQNVTFRCDPISEHNRLYWYRQTLGQGPEFLTYFQNEAQLEKSRLLSDRFSAERPKGSFSTLEIQRTEQGDSAMYLCASSLPGLAGTDTQYFGPGTRLTVL.

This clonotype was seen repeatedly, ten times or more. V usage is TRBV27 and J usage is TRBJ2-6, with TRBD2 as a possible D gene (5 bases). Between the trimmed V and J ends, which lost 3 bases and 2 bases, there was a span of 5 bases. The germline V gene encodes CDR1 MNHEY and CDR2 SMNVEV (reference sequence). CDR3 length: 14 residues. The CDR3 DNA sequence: TGTGCCAGCAGTTTGGGAGCTGGGGCCAACGTCCTGACTTTC. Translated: CASSLGAGANVLTF.

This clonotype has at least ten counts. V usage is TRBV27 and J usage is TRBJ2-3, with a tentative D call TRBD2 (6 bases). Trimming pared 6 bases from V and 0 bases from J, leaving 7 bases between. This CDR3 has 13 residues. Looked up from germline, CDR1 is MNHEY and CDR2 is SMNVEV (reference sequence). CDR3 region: CASRGTSTDTQYF. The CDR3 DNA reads TGTGCCAGCAGGGGGACTAGCACAGATACGCAGTATTTT.

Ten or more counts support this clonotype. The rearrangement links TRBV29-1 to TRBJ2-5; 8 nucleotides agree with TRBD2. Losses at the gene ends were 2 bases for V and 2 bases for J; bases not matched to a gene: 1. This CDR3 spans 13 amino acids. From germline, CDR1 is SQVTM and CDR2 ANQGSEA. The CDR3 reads CSVETSGQETQYF. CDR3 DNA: TGCAGCGTTGAAACTAGCGGACAAGAGACCCAGTACTTC.

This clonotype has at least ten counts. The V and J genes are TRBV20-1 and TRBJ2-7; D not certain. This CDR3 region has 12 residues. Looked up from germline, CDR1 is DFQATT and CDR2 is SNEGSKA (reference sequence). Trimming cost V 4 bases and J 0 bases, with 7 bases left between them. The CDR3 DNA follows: TGCAGTGCTACCCTGAGCTCCTACGAGCAGTACTTC. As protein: CSATLSSYEQYF.

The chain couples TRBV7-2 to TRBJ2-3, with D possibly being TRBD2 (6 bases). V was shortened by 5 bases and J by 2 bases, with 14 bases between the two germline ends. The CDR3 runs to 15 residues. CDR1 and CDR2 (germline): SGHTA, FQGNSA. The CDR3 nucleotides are TGTGCCAGCAGCCCGGAGGGCCGGGACACAGATACGCAGTATTTT. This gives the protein CASSPEGRDTDTQYF.

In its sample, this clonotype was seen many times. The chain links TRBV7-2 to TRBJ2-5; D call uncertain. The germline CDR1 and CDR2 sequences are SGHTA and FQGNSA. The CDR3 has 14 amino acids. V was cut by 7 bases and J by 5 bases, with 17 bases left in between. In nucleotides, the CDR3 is TGTGCCAGCAAGTCCCCGGTGGGATCGGAGACCCAGTACTTC. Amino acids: CASKSPVGSETQYF. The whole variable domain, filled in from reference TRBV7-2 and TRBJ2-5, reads GAGVSQSPSNKVTEKGKDVELRCDPISGHTALYWYRQSLGQGLEFLIYFQGNSAPDKSGLPSDRFSAERTGGSVSTLTIQRTQQEDSAVYLCASKSPVGSETQYFGPGTRLLVL.

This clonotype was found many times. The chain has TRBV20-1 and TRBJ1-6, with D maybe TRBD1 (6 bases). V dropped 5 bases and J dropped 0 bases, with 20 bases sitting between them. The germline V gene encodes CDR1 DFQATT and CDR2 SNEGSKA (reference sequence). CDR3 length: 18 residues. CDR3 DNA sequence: TGCAGTGCTTTCTCCCGGGACACCAGTAGCTCCTATAATTCACCCCTCCACTTT. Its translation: CSAFSRDTSSSYNSPLHF.

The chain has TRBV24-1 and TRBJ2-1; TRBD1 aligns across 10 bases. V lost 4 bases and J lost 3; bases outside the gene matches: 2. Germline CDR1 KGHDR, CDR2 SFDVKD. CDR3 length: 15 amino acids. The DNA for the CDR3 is TGTGCCACCAGTGAAGGGACAGGGGACTACAATGAGCAGTTCTTC. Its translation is CATSEGTGDYNEQFF.

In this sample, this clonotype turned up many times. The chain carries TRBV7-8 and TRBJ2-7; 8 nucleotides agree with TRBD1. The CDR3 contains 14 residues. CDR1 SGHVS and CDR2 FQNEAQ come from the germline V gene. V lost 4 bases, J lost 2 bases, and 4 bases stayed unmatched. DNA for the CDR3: TGTGCCAGCAGCTGGGACAGGCCCCCCTACGAGCAGTACTTC. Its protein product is CASSWDRPPYEQYF.

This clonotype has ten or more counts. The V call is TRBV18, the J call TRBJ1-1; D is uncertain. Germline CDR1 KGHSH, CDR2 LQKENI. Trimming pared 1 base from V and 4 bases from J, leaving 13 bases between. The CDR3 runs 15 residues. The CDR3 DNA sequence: TGTGCCAGCTCACCACTCACTGATATCGGCACTGAAGCTTTCTTT. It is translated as CASSPLTDIGTEAFF.